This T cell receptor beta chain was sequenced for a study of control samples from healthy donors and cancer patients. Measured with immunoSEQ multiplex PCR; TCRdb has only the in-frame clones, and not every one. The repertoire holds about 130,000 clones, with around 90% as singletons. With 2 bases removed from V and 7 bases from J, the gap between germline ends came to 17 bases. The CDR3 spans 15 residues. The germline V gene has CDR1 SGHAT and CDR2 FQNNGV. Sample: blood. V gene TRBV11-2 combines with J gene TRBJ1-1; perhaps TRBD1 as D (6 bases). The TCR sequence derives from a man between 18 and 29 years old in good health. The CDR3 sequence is CASSLSRGKFGEAFF. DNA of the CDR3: TGTGCCAGCAGCTTATCTAGGGGGAAATTTGGTGAAGCTTTCTTT.